The clone carrying this T cell receptor beta chain was seen a handful of times. Antigen unknown. These data are taken from a study of cytomegalovirus exposure and HLA in healthy donors. General observations from the study: Further analysis, carried out later, found HLA-associated TCR beta chains more clonally expanded than equally common other chains. Sequences of the TCR beta chain were said to predict the HLA-A and HLA-B alleles of most subjects accurately.

60 Vbeta and 13 Jbeta primers were used in PCR. Clones were sequenced by immunoSEQ multiplex PCR, and TCRdb holds only the in-frame ones, with some missing. The sample consists of around 130,000 clones, 80% of them appearing once. Germline V gives CDR1 MNHEY, CDR2 SVGAGI. J lost 2 bases, V lost 5 bases, and 4 bases had no gene match. CDR3 length equals 14 residues. The sequence was obtained from a male donor in good health and CMV-seronegative. The sequenced sample was PBMCs. The chain recombines TRBV6-5 with TRBJ2-3; 7 bases align to TRBD1. Written as DNA, the CDR3 is TGTGCCAGCAGTGAAGGACAGGCCACAGATACGCAGTATTTT. Translated: CASSEGQATDTQYF.